This T cell receptor (beta chain) was documented in a study of T cells in Graves' hyperthyroidism and ophthalmopathy (dated 2019 in TCRdb). For the study in its entirety: Peripheral blood samples were taken at the time of initial diagnosis, prior to any treatment. A discovery cohort of 95 to 100 patients, about 40 with Graves' ophthalmopathy and more than 55 with stable Graves' hyperthyroidism, was used to find distinguishing TCR V-J signatures. Prospective prediction of ophthalmopathy was tested in an independent validation cohort of fewer than 20 hyperthyroidism patients and 15 to 17 patients who later progressed to ophthalmopathy. The roughly 90 discovery patients were divided at random into training and test sets in a 7:3 ratio. In addition, the study compared T-cell repertoires in thyroid tissue and in blood from roughly six Graves' hyperthyroidism patients. After sampling, hyperthyroidism patients received methimazole starting at 30 mg daily, and ophthalmopathy patients received high-dose intravenous methylprednisolone. According to the paper, TCR Vbeta CDR3 sequencing was carried out on 135 peripheral blood samples, which came from 40 to 45 ophthalmopathy, roughly 75 hyperthyroidism and about 17 progressor patients. Study-level results and caveats: A model built on a 13 V-J signature distinguished ophthalmopathy from stable hyperthyroidism, reaching approximately 89% sensitivity and around 81% specificity in cross-validation and 80%/75% in testing. Blood samples also contained most of the expanded thyroid clonotypes (frequency above 0.001), which suggests that blood repertoires may reflect thyroid immune responses. In validation, progression to ophthalmopathy was predicted by the model with 70.59% sensitivity and nearly 75% specificity, a median of approximately 6.5 months before onset. Sample size was not statistically predetermined, and investigators were not blinded to group allocation.

Ophthalmopathy patients had moderately to severely active disease, Clinical Activity Score of at least 3, NOSPECS grade of at least 4, and duration under 3 months. Patients with uncontrolled infections, other autoimmune diseases, pregnancy or lactation were excluded. Diagnoses relied on clinical symptoms, serum thyroxine and TRAb, thyroid ultrasound and orbital computed tomography. PBMCs were separated from around 9.1 ml of fresh peripheral blood using Ficoll-Paque density gradient centrifugation. Total RNA was extracted using Trizol reagent, and RNA quality was assessed on an Agilent 2100 Bioanalyzer. Amplification of TCR beta CDR3 regions was carried out from RNA transcripts. For the first round of RT-PCR on the TCR CDR3, the HTBI primer set was used together with the Qiagen OneStep RT-PCR kit. The libraries were constructed in a second round of multiplex PCR and then size-selected and purified. Libraries were sequenced paired-end with 100 bp reads on an Illumina HiSeq2000. Per the source publication's procedure: SOAPnuke was used to process the raw data, with reads discarded if the reads contained adapters or uncalled bases, had a mean Phred below 15, or lacked an exact constant-primer or identifier match. High-quality paired reads were merged using COPE v1.2.5, and each unique nucleotide sequence was defined as a clonotype. Clonotypes were aligned to IMGT TRBV, TRBD and TRBJ reference segments using MiTCR v1.1. Only V-J combinations with frequency above 0.0001, covering 99.2% of repertoires, were analysed. A TCS score was defined as the ratio between F50 (clonal expansion) and ExV (chaos), using BLOSUM62-based TCRdist between CDR3 peptides within each V-J. Welch's t-statistics and random forest reduced 500 to 650 V-J features to some 14, which were used in a naive Bayes classifier (R e1071). TCRdb took the public reads, trimmed them with fastp at Q25, ran MiXCR for clone calling and kept in-frame beta chains. For every CDR3 protein sequence, its rows merge into one entry that carries the most common genes and DNA. The V and J calls shown here were made by TCRdb, not taken from the authors' results. The sample profile shows 300,000 to 450,000 distinct CDR3 sequences; 15% to 20% of them were found once. The ten largest account for 15% to 17% of the sample.

The sample holds many counts of this clonotype. This receptor's antigen is unknown. No qualities accompany the bases; no much larger clone lies one base away. CDR1 and CDR2 were assigned from the germline V gene (reference sequence) as MNHEY and SMNVEV. The cysteine opens and the phenylalanine closes a CDR3 of 15 amino acids. Kept here is only the CDR3 DNA, which spans 45 bases and is read in frame from base 1. V is clipped by 7 bases and J by 4 bases, and the sequence between their germline boundaries is 17 bases long. The TCR originated in a woman aged 40 to 49 with Graves' ophthalmopathy. The chain links TRBV27 with TRBJ1-5; perhaps TRBD1 is the D gene, with 5 bases matching. Sequencing was performed on blood. The sequenced DNA is TGTGCCAGCAAATTGGGACCCGGGAGTAATCAGCCCCAGCATTTT. Its coded protein is CASKLGPGSNQPQHF.